Shown below are 20 T cell receptor beta chains from a single sample sequenced in a study of T cell changes during pregnancy in multiple sclerosis. The table came from immunoSEQ multiplex PCR; TCRdb's copy has only in-frame clones and leaves some out. The data contain some 100,000 clones, almost 95% of them singletons. The material sequenced was peripheral blood, taken before pregnancy. The source is a female donor with multiple sclerosis, enrolled in a pregnancy study.

V gene TRBV4-2 combines with J gene TRBJ2-4, with 8 bases aligning to TRBD2. CDR1 is LGHNA and CDR2 is YNFKEQ in the germline V gene. J gave up 5 bases and V 4 bases, and 7 bases lay outside the gene matches. This CDR3 comprises 15 residues. The CDR3 is CASSRGAGGENIQYF. CDR3 bases: TGTGCCAGCAGCCGAGGGGCGGGGGGCGAAAACATTCAGTACTTC.

V is TRBV7-9 and J is TRBJ1-3; D not certain. V was pared by 5 bases and J by 5 bases, with 10 bases between. Per germline, CDR1 SEHNR and CDR2 FQNEAQ (reference sequence). This CDR3 is built from 13 residues. CDR3 amino acids: CASSLGWRNTIYF. The CDR3 DNA follows: TGTGCCAGCAGCCTCGGGTGGCGAAACACCATATATTTT.

V and J are TRBV30 and TRBJ1-1; 7 nucleotides line up with TRBD1. V was clipped by 1 base and J by 1 base; unmatched bases: 3. This CDR3 comprises 14 residues. The germline V gene has CDR1 GTSNPN and CDR2 SVGIG (reference sequence). CDR3 DNA sequence: TGTGCCTGGAGTGGAGACAGGGCGAACACTGAAGCTTTCTTT. Protein: CAWSGDRANTEAFF.

V usage is TRBV7-3 and J usage is TRBJ2-1; D is undetermined. V shed 5 bases and J shed 8 bases, with 16 bases lying between them. The germline gives CDR1 SGHTA, CDR2 FQGTGA. The CDR3 contains 14 residues. The CDR3 is CASSPIGRLDEQFF. CDR3 sequence (DNA): TGTGCCAGCAGCCCGATCGGTAGATTAGATGAGCAGTTCTTC.

V gene TRBV5-5 combines with J gene TRBJ1-2; 9 bases are a match to TRBD1. Per germline, CDR1 SGHKS and CDR2 YYEKEE (reference sequence). With V trimmed by 1 base and J by 2 bases, 6 bases remained unmatched. The length of the CDR3 is 16 residues. CDR3 in DNA: TGTGCCAGCAGCTTGCGGAGACAGGGGGGGAACTATGGCTACACCTTC. Its translation: CASSLRRQGGNYGYTF.

The chain combines TRBV4-1 with TRBJ1-2; tentative D call: TRBD1 (6 bases). This CDR3 has 13 residues. Looked up from germline, CDR1 is MGHRA and CDR2 is YSYEKL. Trimming stripped 1 base from V and 8 bases from J, with 11 bases between. The CDR3 DNA is TGCGCCAGCAGCCAAGTTACAGGGAACGGCTACACCTTC. It yields the protein CASSQVTGNGYTF.

The chain recombines TRBV15 with TRBJ2-6, with 9 bases aligning to TRBD1. Germline V gene lookup returns CDR1 LNHNV and CDR2 YYDKDF (reference sequence). The ends lost 0 bases at V and 1 base at J; junction bases unmatched: 7. CDR3 length: 19 amino acids. The CDR3 sequence: CATSRDGGQGVSGANVLTF. In nucleotides, the CDR3 is TGTGCCACCAGCAGAGATGGGGGACAGGGTGTTTCTGGGGCCAACGTCCTGACTTTC.

V gene TRBV10-3 combines with J gene TRBJ2-7, with a weak D call TRBD1 (7 bases). Germline V gives CDR1 ENHRY, CDR2 SYGVKD. This CDR3 comprises 17 residues. Trimming took off 3 bases at V and 0 bases at J, with 18 bases between the two ends. Here the CDR3 DNA reads TGTGCCATCAGTGAAGGATTGGAGGGACAGAGCTCCTACGAGCAGTACTTC. Translating it yields CAISEGLEGQSSYEQYF.

The chain joins TRBV29-1 to TRBJ2-1; perhaps TRBD2 as D (7 bases). The CDR3 totals 16 residues. Trimming cost V 0 bases and J 0 bases, with 12 bases left between them. Per the germline V gene, CDR1 is SQVTM and CDR2 is ANQGSEA. The CDR3 is CSVEDQGGGSYNEQFF. DNA of the CDR3: TGCAGCGTTGAAGATCAGGGAGGGGGCTCCTACAATGAGCAGTTCTTC.

In nucleotides, the CDR3 is TGTGCCAGCAGCGCGGGGGACAGCTCTGGAAACACCATATATTTT. Its translation: CASSAGDSSGNTIYF. This sequence joins TRBV9 and TRBJ1-3; 7 nucleotides agree with TRBD1. Germline V lookup: CDR1 SGDLS, CDR2 YYNGEE. The J segment lost 0 bases and the V segment lost 3 bases, leaving 3 bases of the junction unmatched. CDR3 length: 15 residues.

This chain links TRBV5-1 with TRBJ2-3; 15 bases align to TRBD2. The CDR3 sequence is 17 residues long. Germline assignment: CDR1 SGHRS and CDR2 YFSETQ. The J segment lost 1 base and the V segment lost 3 bases, leaving 3 bases of the junction unmatched. The CDR3 DNA is TGCGCCAGCAGCTCCGGACTAGCGGGAGGGGGCACAGATACGCAGTATTTT. It translates to CASSSGLAGGGTDTQYF.

The chain has TRBV7-9 and TRBJ1-1; a possible D gene is TRBD1 (5 bases). The CDR3 consists of 17 residues. Between the trimmed V and J ends, which lost 5 bases and 3 bases, there was a span of 22 bases. Germline V gene sequence: CDR1 SEHNR, CDR2 FQNEAQ (reference sequence). The CDR3 bases are TGTGCCAGCAGCCCAAACCAGCGTCGGGGGTCGGACACTGAAGCTTTCTTT. Amino acid sequence: CASSPNQRRGSDTEAFF.

DNA for the CDR3: TGTGCCAGCAGTGATCCCGGGACAGGAGTCACTGAAGCTTTCTTT. Amino acids: CASSDPGTGVTEAFF. This chain connects TRBV2 to TRBJ1-1, with 8 bases fitting TRBD1. V shed 3 bases, J shed 4 bases, and the junction held 7 bases outside the gene matches. The CDR3 spans 15 residues. Germline CDR1 SNHLY, CDR2 FYNNEI.

The rearrangement uses TRBV7-8 and TRBJ1-1; D possibly corresponds to TRBD1 (5 bases). Germline CDR1 and CDR2: SGHVS and FQNEAQ. The V and J ends lost 7 bases and 3 bases respectively, with 9 bases between them. The CDR3 spans 12 residues. This CDR3 is CASTGGDTEAFF. In DNA form, the CDR3 reads TGTGCCAGCACCGGAGGGGACACTGAAGCTTTCTTT.

This clone is a singleton in its sample. As DNA, the CDR3 is TGTGCCAGCTCACCAGGCAGGGGGCAAGAGACCCAGTACTTC. It yields the protein CASSPGRGQETQYF. V gene TRBV18 combines with J gene TRBJ2-5; TRBD1 matches at 7 bases. Trimming took 2 bases from V and 2 from J; bases not matched to a gene: 2. Germline V gene lookup returns CDR1 KGHSH and CDR2 LQKENI. The CDR3 has 14 amino acids.

V usage is TRBV29-1 and J usage is TRBJ1-2; 9 nucleotides agree with TRBD1. Trimming took 3 bases from V and 2 from J; bases not matched to a gene: 1. This CDR3 spans 13 amino acids. The germline CDR1 and CDR2 sequences are SQVTM and ANQGSEA. In nucleotides, the CDR3 is TGCAGCGTTGAGGACAGGGGAAACTATGGCTACACCTTC. This translates into CSVEDRGNYGYTF.

The chain combines TRBV7-2 with TRBJ2-5; D unresolved. The CDR3 sequence is 12 residues long. Germline V gene data show CDR1 as SGHTA and CDR2 as FQGNSA. The V end was cut by 3 bases, the J end by 7 bases, with 9 bases between. The CDR3 DNA sequence: TGTGCCAGCAGCTTTCTAGACTCGACCCAGTACTTC. It specifies CASSFLDSTQYF.

This clone appeared once. V and J are TRBV30 and TRBJ1-1, with 9 bases that match TRBD1. This CDR3 is built from 16 residues. CDR1 is GTSNPN and CDR2 is SVGIG in the germline V gene (reference sequence). Here the CDR3 DNA reads TGTGCGTCAAGGGTACAGGGGGCCCTGAGGAACACTGAAGCTTTCTTT. Amino acids: CASRVQGALRNTEAFF.

The sample holds a few counts of this clone. Other nucleotide sequences in the sample specify the same CDR3. The rearrangement joins TRBV11-3 to TRBJ2-2, with 7 bases matching TRBD1. Germline CDR1 and CDR2: SGHNT and YENEEA. The trim removed 4 bases at V and 7 bases at J, leaving 3 bases unmatched. The CDR3 length is 13 residues. The CDR3 loop reads CASSSRGIGELFF. In nucleotides, the CDR3 is TGTGCCAGCAGCTCCAGGGGGATCGGGGAGCTGTTTTTT.

The rearrangement joins TRBV29-1 to TRBJ2-7, with 9 bases fitting TRBD1. Germline trimming cut 4 bases from V and 0 bases from J; bases unmatched to any gene: 1. Germline lookup yields CDR1 SQVTM and CDR2 ANQGSEA. This CDR3 has 13 amino acids. CDR3 sequence reads: CSVGDRDSYEQYF. In DNA form, the CDR3 reads TGCAGCGTTGGGGACAGGGACTCCTACGAGCAGTACTTC.